These 10 T cell receptor beta chains were all obtained from the same sample, sequenced in a study of response to subunit inactivated influenza vaccine. TCRdb fed the RT-PCR reads into MiXCR, producing one record per CDR3 protein. The table includes roughly 520,000 distinct CDR3 sequences, about 25% detected once. The starting material was CD4+ T cells sorted from PBMCs, obtained 5 days after vaccination. These TCRs come from a man between 50 and 59 years old who received an inactivated influenza vaccine.

In this sample, this clonotype turned up a few times. The chain combines TRBV4-3 with TRBJ1-6; D uncertain. The germline CDR1 and CDR2 sequences are LGHNA and YSLEER. Trimming took off 4 bases at V and 8 bases at J, with 15 bases between the two ends. There are 15 residues in the CDR3. The CDR3 DNA sequence: TGCGCCAGCAGCCTGAATCCGGTTGGTGATTCACCCCTCCACTTT. This codes for CASSLNPVGDSPLHF.

The chain couples TRBV7-2 to TRBJ2-1; 7 bases map to TRBD1. Germline values: CDR1 SGHTA, CDR2 FQGNSA. V was clipped by 4 bases and J by 12 bases; unmatched bases: 12. This CDR3 is 14 amino acids long. CDR3 bases: TGTGCCAGCAGCTCACAGGGGCCGGGTGGGGGGCAGTTCTTC. The encoded protein is CASSSQGPGGGQFF.

This clonotype came up a few times. The CDR3 bases are TGCGCCAGCAGCCAAGAGGGTGTGCAGACCTCTTACCAGCCCCAGCATTTT. This gives the protein CASSQEGVQTSYQPQHF. The chain uses TRBV4-1 and TRBJ1-5; D remains unclear. Trimming removed 0 bases at V and 7 bases at J, with 19 bases between. The V gene's germline CDR1 is MGHRA and CDR2 YSYEKL. The length of the CDR3 is 17 residues.

This clonotype showed up just a few times. A clone one base away is much larger, so this may be a read error. The rearrangement uses TRBV7-9 and TRBJ2-5, with unresolved D. CDR3 length: 13 amino acids. The germline V gene encodes CDR1 SEHNR and CDR2 FQNEAQ (reference sequence). V gave up 1 base and J gave up 0 bases, with 3 bases separating them. Here the CDR3 reads CASSLDNQETQYF. The CDR3 DNA reads TGTGCCAGCAGCTTAGACAACCAAGAGACCCAGTACTTC.

The chain joins TRBV9 to TRBJ2-5, with D perhaps TRBD2 (5 bases). Germline CDR1 and CDR2: SGDLS and YYNGEE. CDR3 length equals 15 residues. The V and J ends lost 0 bases and 7 bases respectively, with 16 bases between them. This CDR3 is CASSVVEGPSGTQYF. CDR3 nucleotide sequence: TGTGCCAGCAGCGTAGTAGAGGGCCCCTCGGGGACCCAGTACTTC.

This clonotype was seen at least ten times. The chain uses TRBV20-1 and TRBJ2-7; perhaps TRBD2 as D (5 bases). Germline CDR1 reads DFQATT; CDR2 reads SNEGSKA (reference sequence). The CDR3 has 14 amino acids. Trimming removed 6 bases at V and 3 bases at J, with 18 bases between. The CDR3 loop is CSAQRAIGDYEQYF. Written as DNA, the CDR3 is TGCAGTGCCCAAAGGGCGATCGGGGACTACGAGCAGTACTTC.

This chain links TRBV5-7 with TRBJ1-2, with 8 nucleotides matching TRBD1. TRBV5-7 is assigned to the ORF class and has an uncertain function. V shed 4 bases and J 9 bases; nucleotides not matched to a gene: 11. This CDR3 is built from 14 residues. CDR3 bases: TGTGCCAGCAGCCGACAGGGGTTCGTTGGTAGCTACACCTTC. Protein product: CASSRQGFVGSYTF.

This chain uses TRBV15 with TRBJ1-5, with 10 bases matching TRBD1. The CDR3 sequence is 13 residues long. After removal of 5 bases from V and 5 bases from J, the junction contained 0 bases not matched to a gene. In germline, CDR1 is LNHNV, CDR2 YYDKDF (reference sequence). The CDR3 sequence is CATSGQGDQPQHF. As DNA, the CDR3 is TGTGCCACCAGCGGACAGGGGGATCAGCCCCAGCATTTT.

This clonotype was counted a few times. DNA for the CDR3: TGTGCCAGCAGCTTAAGGGACAGGGTGTCAGGGACGCAGTATTTT. It codes for CASSLRDRVSGTQYF. This chain connects TRBV7-9 to TRBJ2-3, with 9 bases matching TRBD1. The trim removed 2 bases at V and 9 bases at J, leaving 9 bases unmatched. This CDR3 comprises 15 residues. Germline assignment: CDR1 SEHNR and CDR2 FQNEAQ (reference sequence).

The chain links TRBV20-1 to TRBJ2-3; D perhaps matches TRBD2 (5 bases). From germline, CDR1 is DFQATT and CDR2 SNEGSKA (reference sequence). The CDR3 has 14 residues. CDR3 sequence reads: CSGLNSAGTDTQYF. In nucleotides, the CDR3 is TGCAGCGGCCTGAATAGCGCCGGCACAGATACGCAGTATTTT.